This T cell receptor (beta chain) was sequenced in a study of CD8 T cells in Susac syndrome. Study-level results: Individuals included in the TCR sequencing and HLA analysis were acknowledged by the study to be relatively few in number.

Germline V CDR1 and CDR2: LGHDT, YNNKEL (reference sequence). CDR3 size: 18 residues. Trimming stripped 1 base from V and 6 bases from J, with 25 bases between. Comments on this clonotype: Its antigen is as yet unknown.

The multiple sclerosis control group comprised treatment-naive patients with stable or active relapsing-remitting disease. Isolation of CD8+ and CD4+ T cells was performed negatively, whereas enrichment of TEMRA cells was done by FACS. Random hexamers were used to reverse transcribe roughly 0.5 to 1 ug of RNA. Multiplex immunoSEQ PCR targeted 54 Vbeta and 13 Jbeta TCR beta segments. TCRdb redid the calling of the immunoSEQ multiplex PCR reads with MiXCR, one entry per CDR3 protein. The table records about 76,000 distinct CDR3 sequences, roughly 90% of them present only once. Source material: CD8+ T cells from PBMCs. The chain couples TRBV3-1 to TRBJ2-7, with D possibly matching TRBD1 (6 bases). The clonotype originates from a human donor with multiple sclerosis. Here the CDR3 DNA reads TGTGCCAGCAGCCAAGCGGCGCCACAGGACATTACCAGGGGCGAGCAGTACTTC. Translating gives CASSQAAPQDITRGEQYF.